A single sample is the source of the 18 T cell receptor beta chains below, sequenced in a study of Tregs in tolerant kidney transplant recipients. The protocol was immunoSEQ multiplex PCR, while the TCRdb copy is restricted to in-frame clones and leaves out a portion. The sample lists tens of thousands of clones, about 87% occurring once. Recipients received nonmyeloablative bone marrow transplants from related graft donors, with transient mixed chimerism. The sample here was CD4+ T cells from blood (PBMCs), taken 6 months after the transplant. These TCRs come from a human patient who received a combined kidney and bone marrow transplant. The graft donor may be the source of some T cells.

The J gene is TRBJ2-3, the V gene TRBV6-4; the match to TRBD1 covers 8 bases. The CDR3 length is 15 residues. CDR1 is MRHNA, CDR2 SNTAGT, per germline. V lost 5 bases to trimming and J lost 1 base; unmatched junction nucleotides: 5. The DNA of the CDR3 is TGTGCCAGCAGTCCACAGGGGGTCGGCACAGATACGCAGTATTTT. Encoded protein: CASSPQGVGTDTQYF.

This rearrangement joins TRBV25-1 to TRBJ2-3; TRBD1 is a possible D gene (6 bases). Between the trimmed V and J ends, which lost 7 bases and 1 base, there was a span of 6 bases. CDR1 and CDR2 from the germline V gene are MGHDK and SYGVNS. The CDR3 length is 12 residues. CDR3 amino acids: CASNRGTDTQYF. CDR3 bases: TGTGCCAGCAACAGGGGCACAGATACGCAGTATTTT.

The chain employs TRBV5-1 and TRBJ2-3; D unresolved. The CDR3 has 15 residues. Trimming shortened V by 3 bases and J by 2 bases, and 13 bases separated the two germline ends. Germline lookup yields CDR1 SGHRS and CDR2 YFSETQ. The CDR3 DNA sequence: TGCGCCAGCAGCTCAGTGACATTATACACAGATACGCAGTATTTT. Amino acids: CASSSVTLYTDTQYF. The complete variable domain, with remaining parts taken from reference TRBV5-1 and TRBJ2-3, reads KAGVTQTPRYLIKTRGQQVTLSCSPISGHRSVSWYQQTPGQGLQFLFEYFSETQRNKGNFPGRFSGRQFSNSRSEMNVSTLELGDSALYLCASSSVTLYTDTQYFGPGTRLTVL.

CDR3 nucleotides: TGTGCCAGCAGCTTAAGGGGAGAGACCCAGTACTTC. Translating gives CASSLRGETQYF. The J gene is TRBJ2-5, the V gene TRBV7-6; TRBD1 might be the D (5 bases). CDR3 size: 12 residues. Germline CDR1 SGHVS, CDR2 FNYEAQ. V lost 2 bases, J lost 4 bases, and 5 bases lay in between.

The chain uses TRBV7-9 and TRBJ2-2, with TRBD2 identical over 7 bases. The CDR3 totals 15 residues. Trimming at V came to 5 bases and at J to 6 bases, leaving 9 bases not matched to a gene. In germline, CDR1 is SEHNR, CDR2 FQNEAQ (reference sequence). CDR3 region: CASSPRSGVSGELFF. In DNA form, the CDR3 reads TGTGCCAGCAGCCCCAGAAGCGGGGTTTCCGGGGAGCTGTTTTTT.

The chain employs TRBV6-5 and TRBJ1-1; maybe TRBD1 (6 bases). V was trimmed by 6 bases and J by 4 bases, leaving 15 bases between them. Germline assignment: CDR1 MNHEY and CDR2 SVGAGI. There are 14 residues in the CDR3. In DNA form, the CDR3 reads TGTGCCAGCAGGCTTCAGGGGAGGGGCACTGAAGCTTTCTTT. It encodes CASRLQGRGTEAFF.

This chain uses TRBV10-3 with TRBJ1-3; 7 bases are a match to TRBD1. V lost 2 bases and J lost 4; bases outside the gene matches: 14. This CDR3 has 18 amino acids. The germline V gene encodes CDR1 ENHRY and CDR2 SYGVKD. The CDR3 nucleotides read TGTGCCATCAGTGAGCCCTATGACAGGGACGGAGACGGAAACACCATATATTTT. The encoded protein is CAISEPYDRDGDGNTIYF.

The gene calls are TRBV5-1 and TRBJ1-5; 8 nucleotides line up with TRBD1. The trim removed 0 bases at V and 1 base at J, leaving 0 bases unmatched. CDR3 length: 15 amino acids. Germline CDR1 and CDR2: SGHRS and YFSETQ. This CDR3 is CASSLGQGSNQPQHF. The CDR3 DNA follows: TGCGCCAGCAGCTTGGGACAGGGGAGCAATCAGCCCCAGCATTTT.

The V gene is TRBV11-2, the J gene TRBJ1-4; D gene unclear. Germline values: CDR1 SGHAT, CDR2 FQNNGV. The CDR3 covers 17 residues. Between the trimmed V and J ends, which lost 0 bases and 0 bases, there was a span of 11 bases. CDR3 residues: CASSLDWASATNEKLFF. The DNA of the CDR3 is TGTGCCAGCAGCTTAGATTGGGCCTCTGCAACTAATGAAAAACTGTTTTTT.

This CDR3 is CASSQEVGQVGYTF. CDR3 nucleotides: TGTGCCAGCAGCCAAGAAGTGGGGCAGGTTGGCTACACCTTC. This chain joins TRBV14 and TRBJ1-2; D is possibly TRBD1 (5 bases). The germline gives CDR1 SGHDN, CDR2 FVKESK. The length of the CDR3 is 14 residues. Trimming removed 0 bases at V and 7 bases at J, with 12 bases between.

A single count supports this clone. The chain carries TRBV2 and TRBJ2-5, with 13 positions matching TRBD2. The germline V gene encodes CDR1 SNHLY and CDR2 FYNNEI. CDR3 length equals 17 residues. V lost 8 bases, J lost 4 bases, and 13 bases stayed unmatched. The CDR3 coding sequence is TGTGCCAGCGACCCCTGGGGACTAGCGGGGAGTTCAGAGACCCAGTACTTC. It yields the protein CASDPWGLAGSSETQYF.

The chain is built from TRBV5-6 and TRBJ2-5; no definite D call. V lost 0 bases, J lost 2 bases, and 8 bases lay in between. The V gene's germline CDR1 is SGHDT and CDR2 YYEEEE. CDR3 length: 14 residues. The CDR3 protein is CASSLVVPQETQYF. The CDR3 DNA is TGTGCCAGCAGCTTGGTCGTCCCTCAAGAGACCCAGTACTTC.

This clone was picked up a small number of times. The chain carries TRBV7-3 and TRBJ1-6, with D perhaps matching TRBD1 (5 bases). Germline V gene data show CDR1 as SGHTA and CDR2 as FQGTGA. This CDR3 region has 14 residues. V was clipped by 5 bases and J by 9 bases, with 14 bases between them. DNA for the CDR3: TGTGCCAGCAGCCATGGGACTGCCGGTTCACCCCTCCACTTT. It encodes CASSHGTAGSPLHF.

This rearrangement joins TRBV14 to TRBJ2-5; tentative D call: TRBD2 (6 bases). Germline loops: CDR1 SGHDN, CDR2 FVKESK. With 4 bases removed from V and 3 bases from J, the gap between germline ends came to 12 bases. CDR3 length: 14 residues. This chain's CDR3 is CASSPRLGKETQYF. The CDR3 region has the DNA TGTGCCAGCAGCCCCCGACTAGGGAAAGAGACCCAGTACTTC.

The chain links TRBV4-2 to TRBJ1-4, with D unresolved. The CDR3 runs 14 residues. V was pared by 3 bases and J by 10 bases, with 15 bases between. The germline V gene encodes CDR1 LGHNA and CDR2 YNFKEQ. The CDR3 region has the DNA TGTGCCAGCAGCCAGAAACTGGAGAGAGGAAAACTGTTTTTT. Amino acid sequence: CASSQKLERGKLFF.

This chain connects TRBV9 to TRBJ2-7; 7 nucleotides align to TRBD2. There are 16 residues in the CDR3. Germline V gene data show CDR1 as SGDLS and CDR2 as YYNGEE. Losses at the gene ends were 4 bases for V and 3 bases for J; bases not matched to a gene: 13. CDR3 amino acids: CASSPTGVAGLYEQYF. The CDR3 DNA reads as TGTGCCAGCAGCCCCACCGGAGTAGCGGGCCTCTACGAGCAGTACTTC.

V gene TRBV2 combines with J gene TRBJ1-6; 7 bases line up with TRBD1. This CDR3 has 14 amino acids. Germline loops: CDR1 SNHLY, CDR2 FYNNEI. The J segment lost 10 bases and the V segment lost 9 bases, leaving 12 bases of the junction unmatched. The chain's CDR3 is CASLYPQGDSPLHF. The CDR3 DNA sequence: TGTGCCAGTCTTTACCCCCAGGGGGACTCACCCCTCCACTTT.

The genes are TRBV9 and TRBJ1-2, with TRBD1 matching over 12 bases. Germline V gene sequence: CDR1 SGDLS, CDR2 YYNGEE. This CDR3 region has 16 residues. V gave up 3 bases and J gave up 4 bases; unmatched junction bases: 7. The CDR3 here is CASSASGTGGPYGYTF. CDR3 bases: TGTGCCAGCAGCGCTTCCGGGACAGGGGGCCCCTATGGCTACACCTTC.